This TCR beta chain came from a study of human T cells and chemical hapten exposure. Study as a whole: The variation in per-sample TCR yields arose mainly from small differences in pooled library volumes.

This clonotype has a count of ten or more. The time point is: healthy volunteer bleed at 2 weeks. Whole blood, unfractionated, served as the material for total RNA extraction. The germline gives CDR1 SGHDN, CDR2 FVKESK. The ends were cut back, 0 bases at V and 1 base at J, with 10 bases in the middle. The CDR3 covers 15 residues. The library tagged individual cDNA molecules with unique molecular identifiers. Each CDR3 protein is one row after TCRdb ran MiXCR on the RACE reads. The data show some 120,000 distinct CDR3 sequences, roughly 9.5% seen once. Sequencing was carried out using whole blood. The V call is TRBV14, the J call TRBJ2-7; unclear D gene. The receptor was isolated from a male donor in good health. Some clones in this sample may be carry-over from other donors' samples. The CDR3 region has the DNA TGTGCCAGCAGCCAAGATCTGGGCGGATCCTACGAGCAGTACTTC. This translates into CASSQDLGGSYEQYF.